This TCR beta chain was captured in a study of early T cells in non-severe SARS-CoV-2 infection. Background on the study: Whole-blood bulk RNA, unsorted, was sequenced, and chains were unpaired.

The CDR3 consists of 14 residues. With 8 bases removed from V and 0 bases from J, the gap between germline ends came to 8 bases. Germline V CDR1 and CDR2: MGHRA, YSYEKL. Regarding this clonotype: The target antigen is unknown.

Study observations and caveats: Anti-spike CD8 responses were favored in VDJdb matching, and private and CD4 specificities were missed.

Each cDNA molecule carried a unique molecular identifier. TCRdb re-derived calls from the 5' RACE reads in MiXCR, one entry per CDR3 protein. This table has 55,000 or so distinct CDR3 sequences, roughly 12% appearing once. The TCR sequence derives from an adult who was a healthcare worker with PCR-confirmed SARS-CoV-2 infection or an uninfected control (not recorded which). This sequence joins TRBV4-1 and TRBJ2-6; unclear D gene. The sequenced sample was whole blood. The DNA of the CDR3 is TGCGCCAGCGCATTAGACTCTGGGGCCAACGTCCTGACTTTC. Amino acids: CASALDSGANVLTF.